These T cell receptor beta chains were read from a single sample in a study of blood T cell repertoires in COVID-19. Assay used: immunoSEQ multiplex PCR; TCRdb lists only in-frame clones, some missing. The sample holds about 180,000 clones, under 85% seen once. The sample was peripheral blood. All receptors come from a human donor in a cohort sampled during active COVID-19. Both conserved end residues are part of each CDR3. The order of the fields is J gene, V gene, D gene, clone size, CDR3 protein. D genes are given only for firm matches. Only part of the rows carry a size: once, few, many, or a class if the clone is expanded.

J gene: TRBJ2-3; V gene: TRBV5-8; D gene: TRBD1; clone size: -; CDR3 protein: CASSLGTGRGDTQYF
J gene: TRBJ1-1; V gene: TRBV18; D gene: -; clone size: -; CDR3 protein: CASSPPGATEAFF
J gene: TRBJ1-2; V gene: TRBV6-4; D gene: -; clone size: -; CDR3 protein: CASSDSSGAPGGYTF
J gene: TRBJ1-1; V gene: TRBV6-5; D gene: -; clone size: once; CDR3 protein: CASTDWRDEAFF
J gene: TRBJ2-3; V gene: TRBV5-1; D gene: TRBD2; clone size: -; CDR3 protein: CASSLPGGAPIAGFGTDTQYF
J gene: TRBJ2-3; V gene: TRBV9; D gene: TRBD1; clone size: -; CDR3 protein: CASSSDRPRTDTQYF
J gene: TRBJ1-1; V gene: TRBV9; D gene: -; clone size: -; CDR3 protein: CASSVGGVNTEAFF
J gene: TRBJ2-3; V gene: TRBV5-4; D gene: -; clone size: -; CDR3 protein: CASSLAGPRADTQYF
J gene: TRBJ1-6; V gene: TRBV11-2; D gene: -; clone size: once; CDR3 protein: CASSARGGNSPLHF
J gene: TRBJ2-5; V gene: TRBV2; D gene: TRBD1; clone size: -; CDR3 protein: CASSVDRGFGETQYF
J gene: TRBJ1-1; V gene: TRBV2; D gene: -; clone size: -; CDR3 protein: CASEGGPDTEAFF
J gene: TRBJ2-7; V gene: TRBV6-1; D gene: TRBD1; clone size: -; CDR3 protein: CASSDIVQGAYEQYF
J gene: TRBJ2-7; V gene: TRBV24-1; D gene: TRBD1; clone size: -; CDR3 protein: CATSEWTGSEQYF
J gene: TRBJ1-5; V gene: TRBV18; D gene: TRBD1; clone size: -; CDR3 protein: CASSPNFGTGNQPQHF
J gene: TRBJ2-7; V gene: TRBV7-8; D gene: TRBD1; clone size: -; CDR3 protein: CASSIRTGSSYEQYF